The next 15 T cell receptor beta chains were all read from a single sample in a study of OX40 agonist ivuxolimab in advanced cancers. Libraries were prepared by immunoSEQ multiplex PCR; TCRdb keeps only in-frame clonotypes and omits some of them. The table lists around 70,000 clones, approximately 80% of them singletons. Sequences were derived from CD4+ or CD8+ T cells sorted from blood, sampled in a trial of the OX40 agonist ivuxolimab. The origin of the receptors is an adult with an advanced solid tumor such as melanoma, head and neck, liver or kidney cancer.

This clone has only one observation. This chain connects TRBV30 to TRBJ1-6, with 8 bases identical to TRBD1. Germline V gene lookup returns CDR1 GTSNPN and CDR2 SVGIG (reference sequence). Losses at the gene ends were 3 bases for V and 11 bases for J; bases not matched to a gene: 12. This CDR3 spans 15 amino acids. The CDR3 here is CAWRGEGQAIPPLHF. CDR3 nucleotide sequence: TGTGCCTGGAGGGGGGAGGGACAGGCAATTCCACCCCTCCACTTT.

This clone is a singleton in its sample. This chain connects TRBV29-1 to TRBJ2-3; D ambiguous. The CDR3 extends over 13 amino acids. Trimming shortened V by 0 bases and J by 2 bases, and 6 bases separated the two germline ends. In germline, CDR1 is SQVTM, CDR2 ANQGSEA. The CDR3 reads CSVEDRPTDTQYF. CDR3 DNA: TGCAGCGTTGAAGACAGGCCCACAGATACGCAGTATTTT.

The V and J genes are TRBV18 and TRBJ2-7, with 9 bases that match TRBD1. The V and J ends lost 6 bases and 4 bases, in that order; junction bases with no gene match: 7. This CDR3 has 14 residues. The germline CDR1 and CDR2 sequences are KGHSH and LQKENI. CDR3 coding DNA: TGTGCCAGCTCGCTATCCGGGACAGGGTACGAGCAGTACTTC. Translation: CASSLSGTGYEQYF.

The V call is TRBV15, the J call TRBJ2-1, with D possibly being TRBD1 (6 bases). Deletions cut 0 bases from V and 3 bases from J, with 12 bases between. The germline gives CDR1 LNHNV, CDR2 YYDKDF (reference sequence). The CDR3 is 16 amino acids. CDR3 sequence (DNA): TGTGCCACCAGCAGAGATCAGGGGACAAACTACAATGAGCAGTTCTTC. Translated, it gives CATSRDQGTNYNEQFF.

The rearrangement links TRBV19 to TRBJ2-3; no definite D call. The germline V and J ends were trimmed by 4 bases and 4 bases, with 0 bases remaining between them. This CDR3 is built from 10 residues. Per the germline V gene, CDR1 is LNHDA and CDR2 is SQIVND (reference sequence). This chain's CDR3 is CASSTDTQYF. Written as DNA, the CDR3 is TGTGCCAGTAGTACAGATACGCAGTATTTT.

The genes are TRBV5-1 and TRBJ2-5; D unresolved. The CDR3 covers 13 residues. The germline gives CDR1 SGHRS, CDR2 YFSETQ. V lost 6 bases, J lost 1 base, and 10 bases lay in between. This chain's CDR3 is CASTPNLQETQYF. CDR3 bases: TGCGCCAGCACCCCCAATCTCCAAGAGACCCAGTACTTC.

CDR3 loop: CASSPLTRTEQFF. As DNA, the CDR3 is TGTGCCAGCAGCCCCTTAACCCGGACCGAGCAGTTCTTC. The gene calls are TRBV4-2 and TRBJ2-1, with no clear D. The germline V and J ends were trimmed by 4 bases and 10 bases, with 14 bases remaining between them. The CDR3 spans 13 residues. The germline V gene has CDR1 LGHNA and CDR2 YNFKEQ.

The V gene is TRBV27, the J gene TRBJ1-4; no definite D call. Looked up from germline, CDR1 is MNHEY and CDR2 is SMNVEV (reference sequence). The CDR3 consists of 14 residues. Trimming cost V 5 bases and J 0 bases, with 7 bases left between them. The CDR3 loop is CASSPIATNEKLFF. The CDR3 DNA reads TGTGCCAGCAGTCCCATTGCAACTAATGAAAAACTGTTTTTT.

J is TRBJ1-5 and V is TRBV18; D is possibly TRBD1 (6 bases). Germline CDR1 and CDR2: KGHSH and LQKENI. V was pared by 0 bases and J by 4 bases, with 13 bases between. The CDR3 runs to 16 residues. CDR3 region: CASSPPTGGGNQPQHF. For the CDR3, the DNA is TGTGCCAGCTCACCACCTACGGGGGGCGGTAATCAGCCCCAGCATTTT.

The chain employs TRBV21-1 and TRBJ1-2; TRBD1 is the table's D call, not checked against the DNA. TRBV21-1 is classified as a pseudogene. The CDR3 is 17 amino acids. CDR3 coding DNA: TGTGCCAGCAGCAAAGCTAGACAGTTTACGCCTAACTATGGCTACACCTTC. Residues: CASSKARQFTPNYGYTF.

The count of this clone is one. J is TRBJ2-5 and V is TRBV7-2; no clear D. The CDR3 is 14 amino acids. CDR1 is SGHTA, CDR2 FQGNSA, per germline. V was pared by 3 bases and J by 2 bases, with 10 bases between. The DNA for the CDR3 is TGTGCCAGCAGCTTTGGTCTTTTACAAGAGACCCAGTACTTC. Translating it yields CASSFGLLQETQYF.

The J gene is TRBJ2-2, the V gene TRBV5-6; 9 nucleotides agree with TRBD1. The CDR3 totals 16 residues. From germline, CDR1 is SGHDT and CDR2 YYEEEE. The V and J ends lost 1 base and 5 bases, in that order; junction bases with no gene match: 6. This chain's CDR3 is CASSLYRDRVTGELFF. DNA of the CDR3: TGTGCCAGCAGCTTGTACCGGGACAGGGTGACCGGGGAGCTGTTTTTT.

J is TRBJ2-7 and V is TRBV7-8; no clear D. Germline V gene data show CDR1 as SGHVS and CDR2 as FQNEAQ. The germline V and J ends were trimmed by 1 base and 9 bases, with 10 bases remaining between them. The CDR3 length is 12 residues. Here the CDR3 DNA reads TGTGCCAGCAGCTTAGAAGGTGCTGTGCAGTACTTC. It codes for CASSLEGAVQYF.

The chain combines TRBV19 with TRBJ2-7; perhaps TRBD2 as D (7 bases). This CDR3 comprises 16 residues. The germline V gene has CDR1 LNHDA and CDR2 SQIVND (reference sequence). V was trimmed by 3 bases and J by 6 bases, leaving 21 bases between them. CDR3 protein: CASSIVFGGPFPEQYF. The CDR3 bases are TGTGCCAGTAGTATCGTCTTCGGGGGGCCCTTCCCCGAGCAGTACTTC.

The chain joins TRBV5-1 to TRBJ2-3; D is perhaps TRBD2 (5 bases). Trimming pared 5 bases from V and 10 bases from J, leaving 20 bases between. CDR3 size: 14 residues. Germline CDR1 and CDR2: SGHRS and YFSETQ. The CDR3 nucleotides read TGCGCCAGCAGAACCACACCGGAGGATTTCGCGCAGTATTTT. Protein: CASRTTPEDFAQYF.